The T cell receptor (beta chain) under discussion was sequenced for a study of CD8+CD57+ T cells in acquired aplastic anemia listed by TCRdb under 2018. In the study overall: A mean of approximately 3 ug of DNA, ranging from roughly 0.19 to 27.4 ug, was extracted from sorted CD4+ and CD8+ cells. Mean read counts for healthy donor samples were about 10 million for CD4+ cells and fewer than 12 million for CD8+ cells. The research as a whole found: No significant difference in CD8+ Simpson's diversity was found between patients and healthy controls (P=0.060). Roughly 30 CD8+ CDR3 sequences were found to be shared between patients and controls, but these sequences appeared to be highly expressed in patients and within the immunodominant clones of the patients.

Points on this clonotype: Its antigen remains undetermined. No much larger clone is present one base from it, and per-base qualities are unavailable.

The CDR3 runs 16 amino acids, cysteine and phenylalanine included. Only CDR3 DNA remains: 48 bases, in frame from the first base. After removal of 10 bases from V and 0 bases from J, the junction retains 10 bases not matched to a gene. TCR beta VDJ combination and CDR3 sequence profiling used genomic DNA as the template. TCR repertoire sequencing was run on an Illumina HiSeq 2000. On the authors' methods: TRBV/TRBJ rearrangement plots, CDR3 size and DJ length profiles, and Simpson's diversity index were used to assess repertoires. Whichever DNA sequence was most abundant in the deep sequencing data was defined as the immunodominant clone. CDR3 amino acid sequences were screened for sharing across subjects and were compared with published repertoires and the VDJdb database. The public sequencing data were trimmed at Q25 with fastp and processed into clonotypes with MiXCR by TCRdb, which kept only in-frame beta chains. Identical CDR3 proteins give one entry, which carries the most common genes and DNA. TCRdb, rather than the study authors, made the V and J calls. The sample table contains a few hundred thousand distinct CDR3 sequences; only one count was recorded for 55% to 75% of them. The ten biggest clones cover approximately 3.9% of the sample.

In the study, sorted CD4+ and CD8+ blood T cells from patients with severe aplastic anemia and from healthy subjects underwent deep sequencing of TCR repertoires. Ficoll-Paque density gradient centrifugation was used to isolate peripheral blood mononuclear cells. Before DNA extraction, CD4+ and CD8+ T cells were sorted with FACS or magnetic beads. The sequence derives from a human donor in good health, serving as a control. The sequence joins TRBV12-3 or TRBV12-4 to TRBJ2-2; 8 bases in the middle match TRBD1. Sequencing was carried out using sorted CD4+, CD8+, or CD8+CD57+ T cells (not recorded which) from PBMCs. This receptor has the CDR3 CATGTLQGANTGELFF. The DNA is TGTGCCACCGGGACATTACAGGGGGCGAACACCGGGGAGCTGTTTTTT.